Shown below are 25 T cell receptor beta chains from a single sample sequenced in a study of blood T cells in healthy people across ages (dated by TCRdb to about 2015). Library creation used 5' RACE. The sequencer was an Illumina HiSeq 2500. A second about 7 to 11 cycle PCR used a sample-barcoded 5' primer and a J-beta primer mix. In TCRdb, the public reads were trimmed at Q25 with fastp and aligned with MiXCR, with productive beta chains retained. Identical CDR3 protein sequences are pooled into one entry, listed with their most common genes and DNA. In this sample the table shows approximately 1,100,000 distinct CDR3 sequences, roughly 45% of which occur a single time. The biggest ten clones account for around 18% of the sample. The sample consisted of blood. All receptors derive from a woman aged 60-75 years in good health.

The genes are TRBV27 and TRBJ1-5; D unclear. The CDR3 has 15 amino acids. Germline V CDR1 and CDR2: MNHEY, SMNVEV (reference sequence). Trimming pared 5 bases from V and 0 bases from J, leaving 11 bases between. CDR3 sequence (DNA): TGTGCCAGCAGTGTGGCAGCCCTTAGCAATCAGCCCCAGCATTTT. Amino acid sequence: CASSVAALSNQPQHF.

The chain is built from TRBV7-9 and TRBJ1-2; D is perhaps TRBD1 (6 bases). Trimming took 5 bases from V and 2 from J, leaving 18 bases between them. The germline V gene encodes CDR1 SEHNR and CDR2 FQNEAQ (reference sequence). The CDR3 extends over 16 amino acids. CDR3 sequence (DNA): TGTGCCAGCAGCGCGATGAAGACAGGATTCAACTATGGCTACACCTTC. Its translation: CASSAMKTGFNYGYTF.

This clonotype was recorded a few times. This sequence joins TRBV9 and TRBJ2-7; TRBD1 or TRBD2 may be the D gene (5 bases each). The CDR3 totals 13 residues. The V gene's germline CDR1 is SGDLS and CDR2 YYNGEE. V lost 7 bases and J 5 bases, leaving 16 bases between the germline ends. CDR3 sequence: CASGRDLRNEQYF. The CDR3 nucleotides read TGTGCCAGCGGACGGGACCTGCGGAACGAGCAGTACTTC. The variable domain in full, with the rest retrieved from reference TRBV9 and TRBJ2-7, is DSGVTQTPKHLITATGQRVTLRCSPRSGDLSVYWYQQSLDQGLQFLIQYYNGEERAKGNILERFSAQQFPDLHSELNLSSLELGDSALYFCASGRDLRNEQYFGPGTRLTVT.

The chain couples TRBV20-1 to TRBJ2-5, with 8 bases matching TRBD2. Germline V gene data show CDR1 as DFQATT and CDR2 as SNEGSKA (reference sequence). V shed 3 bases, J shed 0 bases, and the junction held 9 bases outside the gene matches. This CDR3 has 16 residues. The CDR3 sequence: CSASRVAGGYQETQYF. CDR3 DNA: TGCAGTGCTAGCCGTGTGGCGGGAGGCTACCAAGAGACCCAGTACTTC.

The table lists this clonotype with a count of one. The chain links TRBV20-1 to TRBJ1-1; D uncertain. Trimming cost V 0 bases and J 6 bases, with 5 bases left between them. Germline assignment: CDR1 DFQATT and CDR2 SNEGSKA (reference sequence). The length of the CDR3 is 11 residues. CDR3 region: CSARDWPEAFF. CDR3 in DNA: TGCAGTGCTAGAGATTGGCCTGAAGCTTTCTTT.

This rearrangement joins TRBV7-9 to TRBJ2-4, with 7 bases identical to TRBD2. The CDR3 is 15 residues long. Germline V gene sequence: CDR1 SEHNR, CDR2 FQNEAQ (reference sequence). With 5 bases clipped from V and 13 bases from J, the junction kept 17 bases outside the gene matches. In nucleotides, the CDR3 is TGTGCCAGCAGCCCTAGCGGTCAGAGCTACAATGAGCAGTACTTC. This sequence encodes CASSPSGQSYNEQYF.

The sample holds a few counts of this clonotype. The CDR3 bases are TGTGCCAGCAGTCCTAGCGGGAGAGGAAAAGAGACCCAGTACTTC. Encoded protein: CASSPSGRGKETQYF. V and J are TRBV7-9 and TRBJ2-5; TRBD2 agrees at 10 bases. The ends lost 6 bases at V and 3 bases at J; junction bases unmatched: 7. This CDR3 has 15 amino acids. Germline values: CDR1 SEHNR, CDR2 FQNEAQ (reference sequence).

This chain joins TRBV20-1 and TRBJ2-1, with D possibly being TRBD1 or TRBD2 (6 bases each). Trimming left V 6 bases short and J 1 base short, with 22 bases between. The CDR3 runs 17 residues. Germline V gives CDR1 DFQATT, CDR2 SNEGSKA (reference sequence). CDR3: CSALEWGAKGSYNEQFF. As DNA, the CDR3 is TGCAGTGCCCTCGAGTGGGGGGCCAAAGGGTCCTACAATGAGCAGTTCTTC.

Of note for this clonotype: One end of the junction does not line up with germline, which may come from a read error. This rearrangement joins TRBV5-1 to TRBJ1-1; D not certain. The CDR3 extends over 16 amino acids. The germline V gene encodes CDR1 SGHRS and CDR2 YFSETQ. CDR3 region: CANSLAGMTGDTEAFF. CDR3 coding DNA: TGCGCCAACAGCTTGGCCGGAATGACGGGCGACACTGAAGCTTTCTTT. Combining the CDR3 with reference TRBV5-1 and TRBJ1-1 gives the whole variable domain KAGVTQTPRYLIKTRGQQVTLSCSPISGHRSVSWYQQTPGQGLQFLFEYFSETQRNKGNFPGRFSGRQFSNSRSEMNVSTLELGDSALYLCANSLAGMTGDTEAFFGQGTRLTVV.

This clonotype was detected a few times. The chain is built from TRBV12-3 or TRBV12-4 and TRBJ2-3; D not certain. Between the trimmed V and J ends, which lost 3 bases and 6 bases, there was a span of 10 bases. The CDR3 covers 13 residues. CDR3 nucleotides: TGTGCCAGCAGTTTGTACGGACGGGATACGCAGTATTTT. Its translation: CASSLYGRDTQYF.

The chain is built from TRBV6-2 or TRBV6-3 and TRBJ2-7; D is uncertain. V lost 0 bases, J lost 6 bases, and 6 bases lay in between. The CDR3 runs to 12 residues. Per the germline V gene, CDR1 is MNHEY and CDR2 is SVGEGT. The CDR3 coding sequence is TGTGCCAGCAGTTACTCCTGGGCCGAGCAGTACTTC. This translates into CASSYSWAEQYF.

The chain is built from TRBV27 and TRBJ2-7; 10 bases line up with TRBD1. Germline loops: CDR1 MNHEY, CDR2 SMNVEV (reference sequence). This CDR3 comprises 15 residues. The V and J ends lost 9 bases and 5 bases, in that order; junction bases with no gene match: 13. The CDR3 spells CASYGPGQGLNEQYF. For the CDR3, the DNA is TGTGCCAGTTATGGGCCGGGACAGGGGCTCAACGAGCAGTACTTC.

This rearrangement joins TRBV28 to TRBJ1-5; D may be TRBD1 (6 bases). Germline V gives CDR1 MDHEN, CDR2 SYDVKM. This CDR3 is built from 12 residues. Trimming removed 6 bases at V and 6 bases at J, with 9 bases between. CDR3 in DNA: TGTGCCAGCAGGCCAGGGGCTCAGCCCCAGCATTTT. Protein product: CASRPGAQPQHF.

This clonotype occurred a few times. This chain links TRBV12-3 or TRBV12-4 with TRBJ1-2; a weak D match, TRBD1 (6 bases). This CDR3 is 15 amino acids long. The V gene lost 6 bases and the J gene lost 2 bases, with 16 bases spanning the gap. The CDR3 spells CASSRLGGGNYGYTF. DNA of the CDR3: TGTGCCAGCAGCCGTTTAGGTGGGGGCAACTATGGCTACACCTTC.

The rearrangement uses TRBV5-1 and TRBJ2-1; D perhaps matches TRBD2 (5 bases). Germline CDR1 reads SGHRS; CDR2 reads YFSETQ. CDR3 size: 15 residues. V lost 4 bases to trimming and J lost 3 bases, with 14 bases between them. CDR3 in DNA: TGCGCCAGCAGCGCCAGCGGAGGAGGCTACAATGAGCAGTTCTTC. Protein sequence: CASSASGGGYNEQFF.

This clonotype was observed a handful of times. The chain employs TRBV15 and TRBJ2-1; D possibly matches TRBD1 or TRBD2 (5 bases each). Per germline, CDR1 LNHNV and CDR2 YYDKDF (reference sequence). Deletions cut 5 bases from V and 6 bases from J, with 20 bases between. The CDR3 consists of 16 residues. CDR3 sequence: CATSSAGAGTGNEQFF. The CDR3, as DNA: TGTGCCACCAGCTCGGCTGGGGCGGGTACAGGCAATGAGCAGTTCTTC. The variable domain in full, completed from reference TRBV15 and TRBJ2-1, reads DAMVIQNPRYQVTQFGKPVTLSCSQTLNHNVMYWYQQKSSQAPKLLFHYYDKDFNNEADTPDNFQSRRPNTSFCFLDIRSPGLGDTAMYLCATSSAGAGTGNEQFFGPGTRLTVL.

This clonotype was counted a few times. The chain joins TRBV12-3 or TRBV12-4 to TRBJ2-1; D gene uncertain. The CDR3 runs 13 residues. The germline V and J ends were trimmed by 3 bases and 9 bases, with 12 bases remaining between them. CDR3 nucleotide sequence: TGTGCCAGCAGTTTGGCCGGTTGGGGTGAGCAGTTCTTC. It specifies CASSLAGWGEQFF.

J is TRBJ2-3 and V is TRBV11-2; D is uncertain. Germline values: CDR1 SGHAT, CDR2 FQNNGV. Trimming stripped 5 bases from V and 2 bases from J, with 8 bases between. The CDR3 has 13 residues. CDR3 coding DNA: TGTGCCAGCAGCCTTATATACACAGATACGCAGTATTTT. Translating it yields CASSLIYTDTQYF.

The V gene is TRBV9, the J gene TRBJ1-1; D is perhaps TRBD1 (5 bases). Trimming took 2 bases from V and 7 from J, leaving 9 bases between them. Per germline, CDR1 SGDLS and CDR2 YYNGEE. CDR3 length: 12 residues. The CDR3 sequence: CASSVTGREAFF. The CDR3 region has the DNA TGTGCCAGCAGCGTCACAGGCCGTGAAGCTTTCTTT.

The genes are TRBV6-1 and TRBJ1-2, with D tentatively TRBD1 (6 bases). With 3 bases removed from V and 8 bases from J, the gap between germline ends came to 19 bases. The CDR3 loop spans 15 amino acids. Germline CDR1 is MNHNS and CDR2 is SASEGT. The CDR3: CASSEGGTSGRGYTF. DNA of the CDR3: TGTGCCAGCAGTGAGGGAGGGACATCCGGGAGGGGCTACACCTTC.

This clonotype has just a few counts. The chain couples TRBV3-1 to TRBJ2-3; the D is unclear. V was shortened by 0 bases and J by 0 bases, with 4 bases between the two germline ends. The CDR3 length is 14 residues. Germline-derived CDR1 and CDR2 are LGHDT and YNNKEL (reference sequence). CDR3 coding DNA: TGTGCCAGCAGCCAAGAACTAAGCACAGATACGCAGTATTTT. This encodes CASSQELSTDTQYF.

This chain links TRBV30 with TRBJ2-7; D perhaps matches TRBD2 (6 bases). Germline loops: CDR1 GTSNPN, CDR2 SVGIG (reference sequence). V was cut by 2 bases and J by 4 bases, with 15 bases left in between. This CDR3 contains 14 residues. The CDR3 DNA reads TGTGCCTGGAGTTATGGGGGGTTGGGGTACGAGCAGTACTTC. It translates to CAWSYGGLGYEQYF.

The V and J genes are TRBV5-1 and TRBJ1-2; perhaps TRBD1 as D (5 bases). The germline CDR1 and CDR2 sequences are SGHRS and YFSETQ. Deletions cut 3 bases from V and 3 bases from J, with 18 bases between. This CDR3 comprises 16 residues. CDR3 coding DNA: TGCGCCAGCAGCTCGGAGGGGATGGTCGCGGACTATGGCTACACCTTC. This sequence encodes CASSSEGMVADYGYTF.

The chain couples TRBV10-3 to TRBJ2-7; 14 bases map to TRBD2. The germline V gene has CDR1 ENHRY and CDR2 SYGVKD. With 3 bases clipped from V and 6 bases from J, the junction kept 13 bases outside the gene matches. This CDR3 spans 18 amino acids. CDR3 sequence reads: CAISDPRLGLAGVVEQYF. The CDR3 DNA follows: TGTGCCATCAGTGACCCTCGCTTGGGACTAGCGGGAGTTGTCGAGCAGTACTTC.

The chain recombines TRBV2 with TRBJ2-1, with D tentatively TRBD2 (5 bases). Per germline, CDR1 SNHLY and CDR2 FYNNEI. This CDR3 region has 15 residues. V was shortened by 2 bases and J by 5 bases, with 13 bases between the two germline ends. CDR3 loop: CASSELVAPDNEQFF. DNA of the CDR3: TGTGCCAGCAGTGAACTGGTAGCGCCAGACAATGAGCAGTTCTTC.